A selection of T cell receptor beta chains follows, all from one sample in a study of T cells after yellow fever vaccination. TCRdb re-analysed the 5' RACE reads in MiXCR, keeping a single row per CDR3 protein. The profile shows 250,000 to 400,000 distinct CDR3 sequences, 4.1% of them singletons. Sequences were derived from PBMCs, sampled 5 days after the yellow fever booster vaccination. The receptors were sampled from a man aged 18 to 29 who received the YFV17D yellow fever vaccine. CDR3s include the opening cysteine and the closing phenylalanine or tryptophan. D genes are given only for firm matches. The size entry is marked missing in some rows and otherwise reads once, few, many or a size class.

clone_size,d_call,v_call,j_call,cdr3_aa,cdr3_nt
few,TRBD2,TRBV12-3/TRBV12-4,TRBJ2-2,CASSPLAGGRGGELIF,TGTGCCAGCAGCCCGCTAGCGGGGGGGCGAGGCGGGGAGCTGATTTTT
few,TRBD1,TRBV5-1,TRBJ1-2,CASSLGTGLEGYTF,TGCGCCAGCAGCTTGGGGACAGGGCTTGAAGGCTACACCTTC
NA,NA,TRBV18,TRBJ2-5,CASSPQGIQETQYF,TGTGCCAGCTCACCGCAGGGGATCCAAGAGACCCAGTACTTC
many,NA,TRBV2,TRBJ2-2,CASTLTTGELFF,TGTGCCAGCACCTTAACTACCGGGGAGCTGTTTTTT
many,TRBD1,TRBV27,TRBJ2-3,CASWAWDRNTDTQYF,TGTGCCAGCTGGGCATGGGACAGAAACACAGATACGCAGTATTTT
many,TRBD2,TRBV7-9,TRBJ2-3,CASSLEVRGGSDTQYF,TGTGCCAGCAGCTTAGAGGTCCGCGGGGGGTCAGATACGCAGTATTTT
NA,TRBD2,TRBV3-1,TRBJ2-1,CASSHFLAADNEQFF,TGTGCCAGCAGCCACTTCCTAGCGGCTGACAATGAGCAGTTCTTC
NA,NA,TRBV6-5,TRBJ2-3,CASRPDYTDTQYF,TGTGCCAGCAGACCCGACTACACAGATACGCAGTATTTT
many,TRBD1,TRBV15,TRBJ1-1,CATSPLTGVNTEAFF,TGTGCCACCAGCCCCCTGACAGGGGTCAACACTGAAGCTTTCTTT
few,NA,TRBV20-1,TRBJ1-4,CSARGWVGLFF,TGCAGTGCTAGAGGGTGGGTCGGACTGTTTTTT
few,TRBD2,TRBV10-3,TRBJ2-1,CGGGSYNEQFF,TGTGGGGGGGGCTCCTACAATGAGCAGTTCTTC
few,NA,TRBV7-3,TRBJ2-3,CASSLDRHTDTQYF,TGTGCCAGCAGCTTGGACAGACACACAGATACGCAGTATTTT
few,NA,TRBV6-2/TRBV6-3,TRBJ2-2,CASSTRILANTGELFF,TGTGCCAGCAGCACTAGGATACTCGCGAACACCGGGGAGCTGTTTTTT
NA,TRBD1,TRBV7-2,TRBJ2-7,CASSRAGTGGADSSYEQYF,TGTGCCAGCAGTCGTGCGGGGACAGGGGGCGCGGATTCCTCCTACGAGCAGTACTTC
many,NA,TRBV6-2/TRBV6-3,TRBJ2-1,CASSYHVEQFF,TGTGCCAGCAGTTACCATGTTGAGCAGTTCTTC
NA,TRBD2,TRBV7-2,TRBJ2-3,CASSLNSGEATDTQYF,TGTGCCAGCAGCTTGAACAGCGGGGAGGCAACAGATACGCAGTATTTT
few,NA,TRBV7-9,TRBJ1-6,CASSLADARDSPLHF,TGTGCCAGCAGCTTAGCCGACGCGAGGGATTCACCCCTCCACTTT
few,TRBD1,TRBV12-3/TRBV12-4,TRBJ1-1,CASSPGQLYTEAFF,TGTGCCAGCAGTCCGGGACAGCTTTACACTGAAGCTTTCTTT
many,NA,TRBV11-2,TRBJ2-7,CASSLGGGWTEQYF,TGTGCCAGCAGCTTAGGCGGCGGCTGGACCGAGCAGTACTTC
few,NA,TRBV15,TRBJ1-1,CATSRERGMVAFF,TGTGCCACCAGCAGAGAGAGAGGGATGGTAGCTTTCTTT
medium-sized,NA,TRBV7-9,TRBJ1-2,CASSLANGNGYTF,TGTGCCAGCAGCTTAGCGAACGGGAATGGCTACACCTTC
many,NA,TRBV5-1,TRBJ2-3,CASRLAQDTQYF,TGCGCCAGCAGGCTAGCGCAGGATACGCAGTATTTT
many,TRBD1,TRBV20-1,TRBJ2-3,CSAGRDRGSQYF,TGCAGTGCTGGCCGGGACAGGGGATCGCAGTATTTT
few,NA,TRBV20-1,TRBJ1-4,CSAQDGTYEKLFF,TGCAGTGCTCAAGACGGAACGTATGAAAAACTGTTTTTT
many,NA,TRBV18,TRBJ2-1,CASSLRTDLSSYNEQFF,TGTGCCAGCTCTCTCCGGACGGATTTAAGCTCCTACAATGAGCAGTTCTTC
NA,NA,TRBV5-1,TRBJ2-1,CASSDTGFNEQFF,TGCGCCAGCTCGGACACAGGGTTCAATGAGCAGTTCTTC
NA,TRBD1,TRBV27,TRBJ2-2,CASSLKGARGELFF,TGTGCCAGCAGTTTAAAGGGGGCGCGTGGGGAGCTGTTTTTT
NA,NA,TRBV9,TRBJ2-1,CASSFREFNEQFF,TGTGCCAGCAGCTTCCGCGAGTTCAATGAGCAGTTCTTC
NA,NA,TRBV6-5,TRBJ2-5,CASTSRGLLGIKETQYF,TGTGCCAGCACCTCGAGGGGACTCCTAGGGATTAAAGAGACCCAGTACTTC
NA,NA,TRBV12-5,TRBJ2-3,CASGPTPDTQYF,TGTGCTAGTGGTCCAACCCCAGATACGCAGTATTTT